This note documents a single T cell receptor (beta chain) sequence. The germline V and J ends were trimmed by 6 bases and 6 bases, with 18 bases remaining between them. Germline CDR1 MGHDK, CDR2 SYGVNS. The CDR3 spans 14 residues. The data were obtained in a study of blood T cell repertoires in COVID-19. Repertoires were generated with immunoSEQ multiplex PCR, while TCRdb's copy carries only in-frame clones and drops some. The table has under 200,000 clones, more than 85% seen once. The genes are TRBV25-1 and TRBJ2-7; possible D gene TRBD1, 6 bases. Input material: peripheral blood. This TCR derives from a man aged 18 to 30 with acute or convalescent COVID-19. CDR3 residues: CASSGQSPRAEQYF. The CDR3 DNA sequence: TGTGCCAGCAGCGGACAGAGTCCACGTGCCGAGCAGTACTTC.